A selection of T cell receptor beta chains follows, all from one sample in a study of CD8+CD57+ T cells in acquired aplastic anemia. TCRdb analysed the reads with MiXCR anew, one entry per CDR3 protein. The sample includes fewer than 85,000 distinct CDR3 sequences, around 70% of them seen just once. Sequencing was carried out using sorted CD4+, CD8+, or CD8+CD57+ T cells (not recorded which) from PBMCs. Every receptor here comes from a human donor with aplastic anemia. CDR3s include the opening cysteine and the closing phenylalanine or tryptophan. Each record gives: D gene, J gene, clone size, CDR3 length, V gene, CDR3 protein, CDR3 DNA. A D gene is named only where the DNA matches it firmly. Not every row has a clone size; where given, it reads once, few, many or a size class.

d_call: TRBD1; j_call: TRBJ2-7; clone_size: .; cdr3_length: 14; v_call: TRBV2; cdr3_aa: CASRETGGSYEQYF; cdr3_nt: TGTGCCAGCAGAGAGACAGGGGGTTCCTACGAGCAGTACTTC
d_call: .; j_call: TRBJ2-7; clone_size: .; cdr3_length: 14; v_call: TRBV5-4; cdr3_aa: CASSLWYRPDEQYF; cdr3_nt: TGTGCCAGCAGCCTTTGGTATCGTCCGGACGAGCAGTACTTC
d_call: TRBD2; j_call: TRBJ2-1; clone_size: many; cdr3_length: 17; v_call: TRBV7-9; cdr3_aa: CASSHPVAGRVDNEQFF; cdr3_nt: TGTGCCAGCAGCCACCCCGTAGCGGGACGGGTTGACAATGAGCAGTTCTTC
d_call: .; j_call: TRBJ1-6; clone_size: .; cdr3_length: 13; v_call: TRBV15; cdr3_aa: CATSRGPQRPLHF; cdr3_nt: TGTGCCACCAGCAGAGGACCGCAGAGACCCCTCCACTTT
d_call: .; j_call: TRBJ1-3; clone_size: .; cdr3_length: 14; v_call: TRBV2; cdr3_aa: CASSDLGIGNTIYF; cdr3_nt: TGTGCCAGCAGTGATTTGGGAATTGGAAACACCATATATTTT
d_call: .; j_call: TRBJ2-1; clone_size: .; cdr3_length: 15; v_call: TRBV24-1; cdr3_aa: CATSDIGGSYNEQFF; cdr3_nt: TGTGCCACCAGTGATATCGGGGGATCCTACAATGAGCAGTTCTTC
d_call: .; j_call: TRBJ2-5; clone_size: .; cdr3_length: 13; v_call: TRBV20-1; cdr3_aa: CSARRRGGETQYF; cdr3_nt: TGCAGTGCTAGACGAAGGGGGGGAGAGACCCAGTACTTC
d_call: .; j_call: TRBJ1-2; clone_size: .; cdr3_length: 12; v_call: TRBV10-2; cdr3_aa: CATRLGEYGYTF; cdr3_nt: TGCGCCACCCGTCTAGGAGAGTATGGCTACACCTTC
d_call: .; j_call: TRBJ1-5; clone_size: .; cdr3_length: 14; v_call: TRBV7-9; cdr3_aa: CASSQGSGDQPQHF; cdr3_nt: TGTGCCAGCAGCCAGGGATCAGGGGATCAGCCCCAGCATTTT
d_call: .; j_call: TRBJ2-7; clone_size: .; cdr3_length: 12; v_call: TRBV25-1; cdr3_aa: CASSDPGFEQYF; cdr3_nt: TGTGCCAGCAGTGATCCCGGGTTCGAGCAGTACTTC
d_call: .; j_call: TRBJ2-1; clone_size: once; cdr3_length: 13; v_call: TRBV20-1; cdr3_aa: CSANQARGNEQFF; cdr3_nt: TGCAGTGCTAACCAGGCGAGAGGCAATGAGCAGTTCTTC